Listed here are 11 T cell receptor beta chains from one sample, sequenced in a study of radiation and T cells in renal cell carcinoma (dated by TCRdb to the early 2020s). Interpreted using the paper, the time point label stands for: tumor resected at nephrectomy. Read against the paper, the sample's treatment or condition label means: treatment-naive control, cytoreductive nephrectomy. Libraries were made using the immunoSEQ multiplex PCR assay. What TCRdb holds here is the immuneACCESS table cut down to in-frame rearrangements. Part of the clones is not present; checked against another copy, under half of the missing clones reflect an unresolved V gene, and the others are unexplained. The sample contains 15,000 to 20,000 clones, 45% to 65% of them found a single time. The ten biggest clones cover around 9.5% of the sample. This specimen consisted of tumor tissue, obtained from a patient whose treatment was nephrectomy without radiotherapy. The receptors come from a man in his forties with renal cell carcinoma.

The CDR3 DNA reads TGCAGTGCTAGGGGCTTCGATGAGCAGTTCTTC. Encoded protein: CSARGFDEQFF. J is TRBJ2-1 and V is TRBV20-1; D call uncertain. Trimming cost V 3 bases and J 8 bases, with 8 bases left between them. Germline lookup yields CDR1 DFQATT and CDR2 SNEGSKA (reference sequence). The CDR3 runs 11 residues.

The chain's CDR3 is CASSLAGGRGYTF. The CDR3 DNA reads as TGTGCCAGCAGCTTAGCAGGGGGTAGAGGCTACACCTTC. The genes are TRBV7-9 and TRBJ1-2; D is possibly TRBD1 (6 bases). V dropped 0 bases and J dropped 8 bases, with 10 bases sitting between them. Germline-derived CDR1 and CDR2 are SEHNR and FQNEAQ (reference sequence). The CDR3 consists of 13 residues.

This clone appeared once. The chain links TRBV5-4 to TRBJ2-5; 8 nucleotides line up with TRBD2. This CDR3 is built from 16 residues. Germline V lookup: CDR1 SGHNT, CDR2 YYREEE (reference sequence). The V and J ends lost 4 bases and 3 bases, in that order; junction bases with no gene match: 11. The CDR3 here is CASSQPGQAGEETQYF. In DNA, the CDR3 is TGTGCCAGCAGCCAGCCGGGTCAAGCGGGGGAAGAGACCCAGTACTTC.

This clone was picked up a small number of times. The chain's CDR3 is CASSTDGRYEQYF. The DNA of the CDR3 is TGTGCCAGCAGCACCGACGGACGCTACGAGCAGTACTTC. The chain couples TRBV5-5 to TRBJ2-7; D call uncertain. Trimming took off 4 bases at V and 3 bases at J, with 11 bases between the two ends. This CDR3 has 13 residues. Per the germline V gene, CDR1 is SGHKS and CDR2 is YYEKEE (reference sequence).

The DNA for the CDR3 is TGTGCCAGCAGCTCTACAGGGTCCGTAGGAGAGACCCAGTACTTC. Protein: CASSSTGSVGETQYF. The chain couples TRBV7-3 to TRBJ2-5; D is possibly TRBD1 (6 bases). V lost 4 bases and J lost 4, with 16 bases in between. Germline values: CDR1 SGHTA, CDR2 FQGTGA. This CDR3 is built from 15 residues.

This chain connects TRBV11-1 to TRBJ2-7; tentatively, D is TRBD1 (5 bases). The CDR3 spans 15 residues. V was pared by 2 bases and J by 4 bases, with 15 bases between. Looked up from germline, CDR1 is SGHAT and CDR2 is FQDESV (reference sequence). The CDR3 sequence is CASSLSTGGKYEQYF. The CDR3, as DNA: TGTGCCAGCAGCTTATCTACAGGTGGAAAGTACGAGCAGTACTTC.

CDR3 coding DNA: TGTGCCAGCAGTAAAGAAGTAGGGCCACACAATGAGCAGTTCTTC. Translating gives CASSKEVGPHNEQFF. The J gene is TRBJ2-1, the V gene TRBV7-3; no firm D call. V shed 6 bases and J shed 5 bases, with 17 bases lying between them. Germline lookup yields CDR1 SGHTA and CDR2 FQGTGA. The CDR3 contains 15 residues.

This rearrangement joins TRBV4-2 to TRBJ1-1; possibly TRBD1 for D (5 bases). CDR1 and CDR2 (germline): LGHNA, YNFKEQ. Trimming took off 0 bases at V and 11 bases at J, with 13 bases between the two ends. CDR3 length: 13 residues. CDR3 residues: CASSQDGTSGAFF. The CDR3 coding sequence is TGTGCCAGCAGCCAAGATGGGACCTCTGGGGCTTTCTTT.

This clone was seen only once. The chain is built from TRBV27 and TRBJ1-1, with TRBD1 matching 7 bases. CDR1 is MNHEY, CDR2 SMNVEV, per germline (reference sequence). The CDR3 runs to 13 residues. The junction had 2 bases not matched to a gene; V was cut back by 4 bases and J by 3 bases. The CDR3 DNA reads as TGTGCCAGCAGTTGGACAGGTGACACTGAAGCTTTCTTT. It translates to CASSWTGDTEAFF.

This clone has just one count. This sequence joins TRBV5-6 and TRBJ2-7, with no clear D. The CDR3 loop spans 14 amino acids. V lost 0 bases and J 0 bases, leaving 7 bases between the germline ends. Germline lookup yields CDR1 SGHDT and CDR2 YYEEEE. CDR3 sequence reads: CASSLDSISYEQYF. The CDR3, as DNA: TGTGCCAGCAGCTTGGACAGTATCTCCTACGAGCAGTACTTC.

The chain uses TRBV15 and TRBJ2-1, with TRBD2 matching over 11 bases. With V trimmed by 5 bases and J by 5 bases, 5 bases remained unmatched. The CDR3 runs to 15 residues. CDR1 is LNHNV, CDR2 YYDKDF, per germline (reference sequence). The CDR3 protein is CATSGGTSGHNEQFF. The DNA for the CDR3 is TGTGCCACCAGCGGCGGGACTAGCGGACACAATGAGCAGTTCTTC.